These 28 T cell receptor beta chains were all obtained from the same sample, sequenced in a study of cytomegalovirus exposure and HLA in healthy donors (dated by TCRdb to the late 2010s). Libraries were prepared through the immunoSEQ multiplex PCR assay. A mixture of 60 forward primers for TCR Vbeta segments and 13 reverse primers for TCR Jbeta segments was used in the multiplex PCR. TCRdb took this table from immuneACCESS and kept in-frame rearrangements with V and J called. Such tables lack part of the clones; where checked against another copy, unresolved V genes explain under half of the gap, and the rest is unexplained. Recorded for this sample are some 140,000 clones; approximately 60% of them occurred a single time. Jointly, the top ten make up approximately 2.5% of the sample. Material: PBMCs. The receptors derive from a woman in her forties in good health and CMV-seronegative.

The chain employs TRBV5-1 and TRBJ1-2; no firm D call. From germline, CDR1 is SGHRS and CDR2 YFSETQ. The CDR3 covers 15 residues. V was cut by 2 bases and J by 6 bases, with 17 bases left in between. CDR3 residues: CASSLPGLGENGYTF. In DNA form, the CDR3 reads TGCGCCAGCAGCTTACCGGGGTTAGGAGAAAATGGCTACACCTTC.

The V call is TRBV7-2, the J call TRBJ1-2, with 7 bases that match TRBD1. The CDR3 is 15 amino acids. J gave up 5 bases and V 1 base, and 7 bases lay outside the gene matches. CDR1 is SGHTA, CDR2 FQGNSA, per germline. CDR3 DNA: TGTGCCAGCAGCTTAGGTTCCCAACAGGGGTATGGCTACACCTTC. This translates into CASSLGSQQGYGYTF.

The CDR3 region has the DNA TGCGCCAGCAGCTTGATGGGGGGGCTGGCGAGCACCGGGGAGCTGTTTTTT. Protein product: CASSLMGGLASTGELFF. The gene calls are TRBV5-1 and TRBJ2-2; TRBD2 is a possible D gene (7 bases). Germline V lookup: CDR1 SGHRS, CDR2 YFSETQ. Trimming took 1 base from V and 4 from J, leaving 17 bases between them. The CDR3 is 17 residues long.

This clone was counted a few times. The chain has TRBV7-9 and TRBJ1-4; D possibly corresponds to TRBD1 (6 bases). Trimming left V 1 base short and J 9 bases short, with 12 bases between. CDR1 is SEHNR and CDR2 is FQNEAQ in the germline V gene (reference sequence). The CDR3 consists of 14 residues. The CDR3 sequence: CASSLVGQTKKLFF. DNA for the CDR3: TGTGCCAGCAGCTTAGTCGGACAGACGAAAAAACTGTTTTTT.

With regard to this clone: Additional DNA sequences in this sample encode the identical CDR3. The chain combines TRBV4-1 with TRBJ1-1; 7 nucleotides agree with TRBD1. V lost 0 bases, J lost 10 bases, and 2 bases stayed unmatched. Looked up from germline, CDR1 is MGHRA and CDR2 is YSYEKL. The CDR3 consists of 12 residues. The CDR3 spells CASSQDRQGAFF. Here the CDR3 DNA reads TGCGCCAGCAGCCAAGATAGACAGGGAGCTTTCTTT.

In this sample, this clone turned up a few times. The chain links TRBV14 to TRBJ1-1; D possibly corresponds to TRBD1 (5 bases). The CDR3 consists of 13 residues. Deletions cut 6 bases from V and 0 bases from J, with 8 bases between. Germline CDR1 SGHDN, CDR2 FVKESK. The CDR3 region has the DNA TGTGCCAGCAGGGAGGGGATGAACACTGAAGCTTTCTTT. This translates into CASREGMNTEAFF.

The V gene is TRBV9, the J gene TRBJ1-1; D gene uncertain. CDR3 size: 14 residues. With 4 bases removed from V and 2 bases from J, the gap between germline ends came to 12 bases. CDR1 is SGDLS and CDR2 is YYNGEE in the germline V gene. CDR3 sequence: CASSSGSLNTEAFF. The CDR3 nucleotides read TGTGCCAGCAGCTCAGGCAGCCTAAACACTGAAGCTTTCTTT.

The chain couples TRBV4-3 to TRBJ1-2; weak D call: TRBD1 (6 bases). Germline CDR1 LGHNA, CDR2 YSLEER. V dropped 3 bases and J dropped 3 bases, with 8 bases sitting between them. The CDR3 covers 13 residues. CDR3 residues: CASSHGTHYGYTF. The CDR3 bases are TGCGCCAGCAGCCACGGGACACACTATGGCTACACCTTC.

This clone has only a few counts. The V and J genes are TRBV5-4 and TRBJ2-1, with 7 bases identical to TRBD2. Per germline, CDR1 SGHNT and CDR2 YYREEE (reference sequence). J lost 7 bases, V lost 3 bases, and 1 base had no gene match. The CDR3 contains 12 residues. The DNA for the CDR3 is TGTGCCAGCAGCTGGACTAGTAATGAGCAGTTCTTC. Translation gives CASSWTSNEQFF.

This clone was counted a few times. The chain joins TRBV7-6 to TRBJ1-3, with TRBD1 matching over 7 bases. Trimming removed 4 bases from V and 0 bases from J; junction bases left unmatched: 6. Germline-derived CDR1 and CDR2 are SGHVS and FNYEAQ. This CDR3 has 16 residues. The CDR3 DNA follows: TGTGCCAGCAGCTCCTTCGGACAGGACTCTGGAAACACCATATATTTT. Its translation: CASSSFGQDSGNTIYF. The whole variable domain, filled in from reference TRBV7-6 and TRBJ1-3, reads GAGVSQSPRYKVTKRGQDVALRCDPISGHVSLYWYRQALGQGPEFLTYFNYEAQQDKSGLPNDRFSAERPEGSISTLTIQRTEQRDSAMYRCASSSFGQDSGNTIYFGEGSWLTVV.

This rearrangement joins TRBV19 to TRBJ1-2; D is undetermined. The germline V and J ends were trimmed by 7 bases and 5 bases, with 14 bases remaining between them. Germline V gene sequence: CDR1 LNHDA, CDR2 SQIVND (reference sequence). The CDR3 is made up of 13 amino acids. The CDR3 loop reads CASTREQRYGYTF. CDR3 sequence (DNA): TGTGCCAGTACCCGGGAACAGAGATATGGCTACACCTTC.

The genes are TRBV5-1 and TRBJ2-3; 9 bases agree with TRBD2. CDR3 size: 16 residues. With V trimmed by 0 bases and J by 10 bases, 12 bases remained unmatched. The germline V gene has CDR1 SGHRS and CDR2 YFSETQ. The CDR3 region has the DNA TGCGCCAGCAGCTTGGCCGAGGGGAGCGGGGGGATGTCGCAGTATTTT. It specifies CASSLAEGSGGMSQYF. The full variable domain, in which reference TRBV5-1 and TRBJ2-3 provide the parts outside the CDR3, is KAGVTQTPRYLIKTRGQQVTLSCSPISGHRSVSWYQQTPGQGLQFLFEYFSETQRNKGNFPGRFSGRQFSNSRSEMNVSTLELGDSALYLCASSLAEGSGGMSQYFGPGTRLTVL.

This sequence joins TRBV30 and TRBJ1-1; D unclear. This CDR3 comprises 13 residues. The V gene's germline CDR1 is GTSNPN and CDR2 SVGIG (reference sequence). The V end lost 3 bases, the J end lost 1 base, and 9 bases lay between the germline ends. CDR3 sequence reads: CAWSPEENTEAFF. In DNA, the CDR3 is TGTGCCTGGAGCCCTGAGGAGAACACTGAAGCTTTCTTT.

The chain is built from TRBV5-1 and TRBJ1-4; TRBD1 matches 7 bases. J lost 7 bases, V lost 0 bases, and 3 bases had no gene match. This CDR3 region has 14 residues. Germline CDR1 is SGHRS and CDR2 is YFSETQ. The DNA of the CDR3 is TGCGCCAGCAGCTTGGGACAGGGCCCTGAAAAACTGTTTTTT. Its protein is CASSLGQGPEKLFF.

This sequence joins TRBV2 and TRBJ1-6, with TRBD1 matching 7 bases. The V gene's germline CDR1 is SNHLY and CDR2 FYNNEI. With V trimmed by 5 bases and J by 0 bases, 13 bases remained unmatched. The CDR3 runs to 19 residues. The DNA of the CDR3 is TGTGCCAGCAGTAAGGACAGGATTCTCGGGGACTCCTATAATTCACCCCTCCACTTT. Protein sequence: CASSKDRILGDSYNSPLHF.

This clone was found a few times. This chain uses TRBV15 with TRBJ1-4; a weak D match, TRBD1 (5 bases). This CDR3 has 17 residues. With 0 bases removed from V and 9 bases from J, the gap between germline ends came to 20 bases. The germline CDR1 and CDR2 sequences are LNHNV and YYDKDF (reference sequence). The chain's CDR3 is CATSRDRVDMVLQKLFF. As DNA, the CDR3 is TGTGCCACCAGCAGAGATCGGGTGGACATGGTTTTGCAAAAACTGTTTTTT.

In this sample, this clone turned up once. The V call is TRBV27, the J call TRBJ1-3; tentatively, D is TRBD1 (5 bases). This CDR3 comprises 20 residues. The V gene lost 5 bases and the J gene lost 4 bases, with 30 bases spanning the gap. The germline gives CDR1 MNHEY, CDR2 SMNVEV (reference sequence). The DNA of the CDR3 is TGTGCCAGCAGTCCCCGGTGGCAGATTCCCTCCAGGGTTCAAGGAAACACCATATATTTT. Residues: CASSPRWQIPSRVQGNTIYF.

This chain uses TRBV5-1 with TRBJ1-1; TRBD1 matches at 9 bases. The CDR3 totals 17 residues. V was clipped by 2 bases and J by 1 base; unmatched bases: 9. From germline, CDR1 is SGHRS and CDR2 YFSETQ. The CDR3, as DNA: TGCGCCAGCAGCTTTGGGACAGGGAAATTTAAGAACACTGAAGCTTTCTTT. Residues: CASSFGTGKFKNTEAFF.

The chain employs TRBV10-3 and TRBJ2-7, with D possibly being TRBD2 (6 bases). Germline lookup yields CDR1 ENHRY and CDR2 SYGVKD. There are 14 residues in the CDR3. The V end lost 0 bases, the J end lost 3 bases, and 9 bases lay between the germline ends. CDR3 in amino acids: CAISESAGLYEQYF. CDR3 DNA: TGTGCCATCAGTGAGTCCGCGGGGCTCTACGAGCAGTACTTC.

The chain has TRBV9 and TRBJ2-7; 9 bases line up with TRBD1. Germline CDR1 is SGDLS and CDR2 is YYNGEE. J gave up 3 bases and V 4 bases, and 2 bases lay outside the gene matches. The length of the CDR3 is 13 residues. The CDR3 DNA sequence: TGTGCCAGCAGCCGGGGACAGGGCTACGAGCAGTACTTC. It encodes CASSRGQGYEQYF.

This clone was recorded once. The chain has TRBV27 and TRBJ2-1, with D perhaps TRBD2 (6 bases). This CDR3 is 13 amino acids long. The V end was cut by 4 bases, the J end by 6 bases, with 10 bases between. From germline, CDR1 is MNHEY and CDR2 SMNVEV (reference sequence). CDR3 DNA sequence: TGTGCCAGCAGTTATCAACTAGCCAATGAGCAGTTCTTC. Translating gives CASSYQLANEQFF.

The rearrangement uses TRBV5-1 and TRBJ2-1; TRBD2 agrees at 8 bases. The CDR3 runs 15 residues. Trimming took 4 bases from V and 7 from J; bases not matched to a gene: 10. CDR1 and CDR2 (germline): SGHRS, YFSETQ. This CDR3 reads CASSQYGGAGNEQFF. The CDR3 nucleotides read TGCGCCAGCAGCCAGTACGGGGGGGCTGGGAATGAGCAGTTCTTC. The full variable domain, completed using reference TRBV5-1 and TRBJ2-1, is KAGVTQTPRYLIKTRGQQVTLSCSPISGHRSVSWYQQTPGQGLQFLFEYFSETQRNKGNFPGRFSGRQFSNSRSEMNVSTLELGDSALYLCASSQYGGAGNEQFFGPGTRLTVL.

This chain links TRBV5-1 with TRBJ1-4; D is unclear. The CDR3 has 13 amino acids. V was cut by 0 bases and J by 7 bases, with 7 bases left in between. Per germline, CDR1 SGHRS and CDR2 YFSETQ. The CDR3 here is CASSLAPGEKLFF. CDR3 DNA sequence: TGCGCCAGCAGCTTGGCACCCGGTGAAAAACTGTTTTTT.

The count of this clone is one. The chain recombines TRBV6-6 with TRBJ2-7; 8 bases line up with TRBD1. After removal of 2 bases from V and 12 bases from J, the junction contained 12 bases not matched to a gene. The CDR3 runs 14 residues. Per germline, CDR1 MNHNY and CDR2 SVGAGI (reference sequence). The CDR3 nucleotides read TGTGCCAGCAGTTACCCGGGACAGGCCAACGAGGGGTACTTC. Its protein is CASSYPGQANEGYF.

The chain joins TRBV5-1 to TRBJ2-7; maybe TRBD1 (6 bases). The germline gives CDR1 SGHRS, CDR2 YFSETQ. V gave up 0 bases and J gave up 3 bases, with 7 bases separating them. The CDR3 runs to 13 residues. The DNA of the CDR3 is TGCGCCAGCAGCTTGGAACAGGGCTACGAGCAGTACTTC. Its translation is CASSLEQGYEQYF.

The chain links TRBV7-2 to TRBJ2-7, with a weak D call TRBD2 (6 bases). This CDR3 is built from 15 residues. Per germline, CDR1 SGHTA and CDR2 FQGNSA. Trimming took 7 bases from V and 0 from J, leaving 16 bases between them. CDR3: CASTKAGPSSYEQYF. CDR3 sequence (DNA): TGTGCCAGCACCAAGGCGGGGCCGAGCTCCTACGAGCAGTACTTC. Filled out from reference TRBV7-2 and TRBJ2-7, the complete variable domain reads GAGVSQSPSNKVTEKGKDVELRCDPISGHTALYWYRQSLGQGLEFLIYFQGNSAPDKSGLPSDRFSAERTGGSVSTLTIQRTQQEDSAVYLCASTKAGPSSYEQYFGPGTRLTVT.

This clone turned up a few times. Other nucleotide sequences from this sample produce the same CDR3. This sequence joins TRBV27 and TRBJ1-1; D is unresolved. This CDR3 contains 13 residues. CDR1 and CDR2 (germline): MNHEY, SMNVEV (reference sequence). V shed 3 bases and J shed 2 bases, with 7 bases lying between them. The CDR3 nucleotides read TGTGCCAGCAGTTTGAGTCGAAACACTGAAGCTTTCTTT. This codes for CASSLSRNTEAFF.

The chain combines TRBV14 with TRBJ1-1; D is undetermined. With 4 bases removed from V and 7 bases from J, the gap between germline ends came to 13 bases. Germline lookup yields CDR1 SGHDN and CDR2 FVKESK. This CDR3 is built from 13 residues. The CDR3 protein is CASSPRTSHEAFF. CDR3 sequence (DNA): TGTGCCAGCAGCCCCCGTACCAGTCATGAAGCTTTCTTT.